These 17 T cell receptor beta chains were all obtained from the same sample, sequenced in a study of blood T cell repertoires in COVID-19. The repertoire was sequenced with immunoSEQ multiplex PCR; TCRdb's copy has only in-frame clones and lacks some. The repertoire holds around 70,000 clones, 86% seen once, with roughly 8.1% in the top ten. What was sequenced was peripheral blood. These receptors all come from a man aged 30 to 45 with acute or convalescent COVID-19.

This chain links TRBV25-1 with TRBJ1-1; D is possibly TRBD1 (5 bases). The germline V gene encodes CDR1 MGHDK and CDR2 SYGVNS. The V gene lost 6 bases and the J gene lost 5 bases, with 10 bases spanning the gap. The CDR3 length is 12 residues. CDR3: CASRGVGTEAFF. CDR3 nucleotides: TGTGCCAGCAGAGGGGTAGGGACTGAAGCTTTCTTT.

This chain joins TRBV7-9 and TRBJ2-7, with 11 positions matching TRBD2. This CDR3 has 16 residues. Germline V gene lookup returns CDR1 SEHNR and CDR2 FQNEAQ (reference sequence). V shed 5 bases and J 4 bases; nucleotides not matched to a gene: 10. CDR3 residues: CASSHIAGGPPYEQYF. The CDR3 DNA sequence: TGTGCCAGCAGCCATATAGCGGGAGGGCCTCCATACGAGCAGTACTTC.

V is TRBV30 and J is TRBJ1-6; maybe TRBD1 (5 bases). This CDR3 has 14 amino acids. Germline loops: CDR1 GTSNPN, CDR2 SVGIG (reference sequence). With 5 bases removed from V and 10 bases from J, the gap between germline ends came to 18 bases. The CDR3 here is CAWERGTGGSPLHF. The DNA of the CDR3 is TGTGCCTGGGAGCGCGGGACTGGCGGCTCACCCCTCCACTTT.

The rearrangement uses TRBV5-1 and TRBJ2-1; 13 bases are shared with TRBD2. Germline CDR1 is SGHRS and CDR2 is YFSETQ. The V and J ends lost 4 bases and 4 bases, in that order; junction bases with no gene match: 5. The CDR3 totals 16 residues. The CDR3: CASSAPGLAGYNEQFF. DNA of the CDR3: TGCGCCAGCAGCGCCCCGGGACTAGCGGGGTACAATGAGCAGTTCTTC.

V is TRBV9 and J is TRBJ2-3; 12 bases are a match to TRBD2. In germline, CDR1 is SGDLS, CDR2 YYNGEE. V was pared by 5 bases and J by 6 bases, with 13 bases of the junction left unmatched. This CDR3 is 17 amino acids long. The CDR3 region is CASRPTSGSVLTDTQYF. The CDR3 region has the DNA TGTGCCAGCAGACCGACTAGCGGGAGCGTGTTGACCGATACGCAGTATTTT.

The table lists this clone with a few counts. V gene TRBV4-3 combines with J gene TRBJ2-1; 8 nucleotides agree with TRBD2. The CDR3 runs 15 residues. Germline loops: CDR1 LGHNA, CDR2 YSLEER. Losses at the gene ends were 0 bases for V and 4 bases for J; bases not matched to a gene: 2. The CDR3 loop reads CASSQELAGYNEQFF. CDR3 DNA: TGCGCCAGCAGCCAAGAGCTAGCGGGTTACAATGAGCAGTTCTTC.

The chain combines TRBV11-2 with TRBJ2-7, with D unresolved. The CDR3 covers 13 residues. Deletions cut 3 bases from V and 2 bases from J, with 8 bases between. Germline V gene lookup returns CDR1 SGHAT and CDR2 FQNNGV. CDR3 loop: CASSLGLAYEQYF. The CDR3 nucleotides are TGTGCCAGCAGCTTGGGCCTTGCCTACGAGCAGTACTTC. The full variable domain, completed using reference TRBV11-2 and TRBJ2-7, is EAGVAQSPRYKIIEKRQSVAFWCNPISGHATLYWYQQILGQGPKLLIQFQNNGVVDDSQLPKDRFSAERLKGVDSTLKIQPAKLEDSAVYLCASSLGLAYEQYFGPGTRLTVT.

The chain links TRBV27 to TRBJ2-1; the match to TRBD2 covers 10 bases. The CDR3 contains 15 residues. V shed 6 bases, J shed 6 bases, and the junction held 8 bases outside the gene matches. Looked up from germline, CDR1 is MNHEY and CDR2 is SMNVEV (reference sequence). Here the CDR3 DNA reads TGTGCCAGCAGACCTCTAGCGGGAGTGGCCAATGAGCAGTTCTTC. Encoded protein: CASRPLAGVANEQFF.

The chain is built from TRBV12-3 or TRBV12-4 and TRBJ1-1, with 8 bases fitting TRBD1. CDR3 length: 13 amino acids. With V trimmed by 7 bases and J by 6 bases, 7 bases remained unmatched. The CDR3 nucleotides read TGTGCCAGCATAGGACAGGGCGAATCTGAAGCTTTCTTT. Translation gives CASIGQGESEAFF.

J is TRBJ2-1 and V is TRBV7-9; TRBD2 matches at 7 bases. In germline, CDR1 is SEHNR, CDR2 FQNEAQ (reference sequence). V lost 5 bases to trimming and J lost 10 bases; unmatched junction nucleotides: 5. This CDR3 has 12 residues. CDR3 residues: CASSLGLGEQFF. DNA of the CDR3: TGTGCCAGCAGCCTCGGACTAGGGGAGCAGTTCTTC.

This clone showed up just once. The rearrangement joins TRBV7-6 to TRBJ2-7; D may be TRBD1 (6 bases). Looked up from germline, CDR1 is SGHVS and CDR2 is FNYEAQ. The V end was cut by 3 bases, the J end by 7 bases, with 13 bases between. CDR3 size: 13 residues. CDR3 nucleotide sequence: TGTGCCAGCAGCTTGGGGCGTAGGGGGGAGCAGTACTTC. It encodes CASSLGRRGEQYF. Using reference TRBV7-6 and TRBJ2-7 for the parts outside the CDR3, the full variable domain is GAGVSQSPRYKVTKRGQDVALRCDPISGHVSLYWYRQALGQGPEFLTYFNYEAQQDKSGLPNDRFSAERPEGSISTLTIQRTEQRDSAMYRCASSLGRRGEQYFGPGTRLTVT.

The rearrangement uses TRBV12-5 and TRBJ2-5; TRBD2 might be the D (5 bases). CDR1 is LGHNT, CDR2 FRNRAP, per germline. The CDR3 extends over 13 amino acids. The V end lost 5 bases, the J end lost 2 bases, and 9 bases lay between the germline ends. This CDR3 is CASGVAPQETQYF. DNA for the CDR3: TGTGCTAGTGGTGTAGCGCCGCAAGAGACCCAGTACTTC.

The V gene is TRBV11-2, the J gene TRBJ1-2, with 7 bases fitting TRBD1. With 5 bases clipped from V and 11 bases from J, the junction kept 17 bases outside the gene matches. Germline V gene data show CDR1 as SGHAT and CDR2 as FQNNGV. This CDR3 contains 15 residues. The CDR3 nucleotides are TGTGCCAGCAGCCAAACAGGGGTGGTTGGATACGGGTACACCTTC. This encodes CASSQTGVVGYGYTF. Full variable domain (remainder filled in from reference TRBV11-2 and TRBJ1-2): EAGVAQSPRYKIIEKRQSVAFWCNPISGHATLYWYQQILGQGPKLLIQFQNNGVVDDSQLPKDRFSAERLKGVDSTLKIQPAKLEDSAVYLCASSQTGVVGYGYTFGSGTRLTVV.

The V gene is TRBV2, the J gene TRBJ1-5; D is unclear. Germline V lookup: CDR1 SNHLY, CDR2 FYNNEI. Trimming cost V 6 bases and J 6 bases, with 6 bases left between them. The CDR3 extends over 11 amino acids. In nucleotides, the CDR3 is TGTGCCAGCAGGACATCTCAGCCCCAGCATTTT. Protein product: CASRTSQPQHF.

The gene calls are TRBV28 and TRBJ2-3; TRBD2 might be the D (5 bases). Trimming pared 2 bases from V and 4 bases from J, leaving 13 bases between. This CDR3 is 15 amino acids long. Germline V gene lookup returns CDR1 MDHEN and CDR2 SYDVKM. The CDR3 loop reads CASSLASVGADTQYF. As DNA, the CDR3 is TGTGCCAGCAGTTTAGCATCCGTCGGGGCAGATACGCAGTATTTT.

This clone appeared a single time. This chain connects TRBV18 to TRBJ2-7, with D possibly matching TRBD1 (5 bases). V was cut by 2 bases and J by 6 bases, with 17 bases left in between. Per the germline V gene, CDR1 is KGHSH and CDR2 is LQKENI. The CDR3 spans 15 residues. The CDR3 loop is CASSPSDRMTTEQYF. The CDR3 DNA reads TGTGCCAGCTCACCATCCGACAGAATGACGACCGAGCAGTACTTC.

This clone was recorded only once. V gene TRBV15 combines with J gene TRBJ1-1, with D unresolved. The CDR3 has 15 residues. Looked up from germline, CDR1 is LNHNV and CDR2 is YYDKDF (reference sequence). V was shortened by 3 bases and J by 1 base, with 12 bases between the two germline ends. The CDR3 sequence is CATSRDGRWNTEAFF. The CDR3 DNA is TGTGCCACCAGCAGGGACGGGAGATGGAACACTGAAGCTTTCTTT.